These T cell receptor beta chains were read from a single sample in a study of radiation and T cells in renal cell carcinoma. Sequenced by immunoSEQ multiplex PCR; TCRdb stores in-frame clones only, minus some. This sample yields 90,000 to 100,000 clones, of which more than 65% are seen a single time; less than 7.5% belongs to the top ten. Sequenced material: blood, taken from a patient whose treatment included radiotherapy and nephrectomy. The origin of the receptors is a man aged 55-75 years with renal cell carcinoma. Both conserved end residues are part of each CDR3. A D gene is named only where the DNA matches it firmly. Rows may omit the clone size; those that give it use once, few, many or a size class.

>NA|TRBV30|TRBJ1-6|NA
TGTGCCGTAAGACTGGGGGCCGCGACGAATTCACCCCTCCACTTT
CAVRLGAATNSPLHF
>NA|TRBV2|TRBJ2-7|NA
TGTGCCAGCAGTGTGATACGGTTAGGGCTAGAGAGATTCGAGCAGTACTTC
CASSVIRLGLERFEQYF
>NA|TRBV5-1|TRBJ2-3|TRBD2
TGCGCCAGCAGTACTAGCGGGAGGGCTATTACGCAGTATTTT
CASSTSGRAITQYF
>once|TRBV7-2|TRBJ1-5|NA
TGTGCCAGCAGCTACCTACAGAGCAATCAGCCCCAGCATTTT
CASSYLQSNQPQHF
>NA|TRBV6-6|TRBJ2-7|NA
TGTGCCAGCAGTTACGGGGATGTGAACGAGCAGTACTTC
CASSYGDVNEQYF
>NA|TRBV27|TRBJ2-7|NA
TGTGCCAGCAGTCCGCAAGGGCCTAGAAACTCCTACGAGCAGTACTTC
CASSPQGPRNSYEQYF
>NA|TRBV29-1|TRBJ2-2|NA
TGCAGCGTTGTAGTAGGCAGGACCTACACCGGGGAGCTGTTTTTT
CSVVVGRTYTGELFF
>NA|TRBV4-1|TRBJ2-1|TRBD1
TGCGCCAGCACCCAACGCCGGGACAGGGACAATGAGCAGTTCTTC
CASTQRRDRDNEQFF
>NA|TRBV11-2|TRBJ2-5|TRBD2
TGTGCCAGCAGCCCCCGAGGAGCGGGGTTCGGGACCCAGTACTTC
CASSPRGAGFGTQYF
>NA|TRBV30|TRBJ1-4|NA
TGTGCCTGGAGTGTTGGGGATAGAGGACGAAATGAAAAACTGTTTTTT
CAWSVGDRGRNEKLFF
>NA|TRBV6-1|TRBJ2-5|NA
TGTGCCAGCAGCCCTGGACAAGGCGGGGCAGAGACCCAGTACTTC
CASSPGQGGAETQYF
>NA|TRBV6-6|TRBJ1-3|TRBD1
TGTGCCAGCAGTCCCGGGACAGGGGTCCGTGGAAACACCATATATTTT
CASSPGTGVRGNTIYF
>NA|TRBV27|TRBJ2-5|NA
TGTGCCAGCAGTTTAGGAGCCCGAGGGAGACGGCACCAAGAGACCCAGTACTTC
CASSLGARGRRHQETQYF
>NA|TRBV15|TRBJ1-2|TRBD1
TGTGCCACCAGCAGAGGGAGGACAGGCTTAAACTATGGCTACACCTTC
CATSRGRTGLNYGYTF
>NA|TRBV18|TRBJ2-5|NA
TGTGCCAGCTCACTCAACAGTAGGGAGACCCAGTACTTC
CASSLNSRETQYF
>NA|TRBV6-5|TRBJ2-7|NA
TGTGCCAGCATAGGACCTTACGAGCAGTACTTC
CASIGPYEQYF
>NA|TRBV7-3|TRBJ2-1|TRBD2
TGTGCCAGCAGCTTAATACCGCCCTCTTGGGGAGCGGGAGTGGATAATGAGCAGTTCTTC
CASSLIPPSWGAGVDNEQFF
>NA|TRBV7-2|TRBJ2-3|NA
TGTGCCAGCAGCTTAGTGGGAAGTAACACAGATACGCAGTATTTT
CASSLVGSNTDTQYF
>NA|TRBV7-2|TRBJ2-3|TRBD2
TGTGCCAGCAGCTTAGGGGCGGGAGGGGGTCTCACAGATACGCAGTATTTT
CASSLGAGGGLTDTQYF
>NA|TRBV5-1|TRBJ2-7|TRBD1
TGCGCCAGCAGCCAGGGACAGGGGGAGGCGTCCGAGCAGTACTTC
CASSQGQGEASEQYF
>few|TRBV7-2|TRBJ2-4|TRBD1
TGTGCCAGCAGCTTTCCGGGACAGAGGAACATTCAGTACTTC
CASSFPGQRNIQYF
>NA|TRBV7-2|TRBJ2-5|NA
TGTGCCAGCAGCTTAGCGAGGGTTTTCGAGACCCAGTACTTC
CASSLARVFETQYF
>many|TRBV5-1|TRBJ1-2|NA
TGCGCCAGCAGCTCCTTCGGACTTGACCCGTACACCTTC
CASSSFGLDPYTF
>NA|TRBV6-1|TRBJ1-4|NA
TGTGCCAGCAGTGAAGCACCGGGGTTGGGGAGTGAAAAACTGTTTTTT
CASSEAPGLGSEKLFF
>once|TRBV5-6|TRBJ2-1|NA
TGTGCCAGCAGCTTAGGTGTAGATGAGCAGTTCTTC
CASSLGVDEQFF
>NA|TRBV15|TRBJ2-3|NA
TGTGCCACCAGCAGGGACCCCCGGGCAGATACGCAGTATTTT
CATSRDPRADTQYF
>once|TRBV6-4|TRBJ2-3|NA
TGTGCCAGCAGTGTGGACGGGGCAGATACGCAGTATTTT
CASSVDGADTQYF
>NA|TRBV18|TRBJ2-7|NA
TGTGCCAGCTCACCACTCGGCAGGGCCCACGAGCAGTACTTC
CASSPLGRAHEQYF
>few|TRBV10-3|TRBJ2-1|NA
TGTGCCATCAGGGCCCAGGGTAATGAGCAGTTCTTC
CAIRAQGNEQFF
>NA|TRBV28|TRBJ1-5|NA
TGTGCCAGCAGTTCCCTTGGCCAGGGTAGCAATCAGCCCCAGCATTTT
CASSSLGQGSNQPQHF
>NA|TRBV6-1|TRBJ2-7|NA
TGTGCCAGCAACAGGGTGGGCATGGAGCAGTACTTC
CASNRVGMEQYF
>NA|TRBV15|TRBJ2-3|NA
TGTGCCACCAGCAGGGGGGGTTGGGTCAGCACAGATACGCAGTATTTT
CATSRGGWVSTDTQYF
>NA|TRBV27|TRBJ2-3|TRBD1
TGTGCCAGCAGTTCGCCGACAGGGGGCATAGATACGCAGTATTTT
CASSSPTGGIDTQYF
>NA|TRBV19|TRBJ1-1|NA
TGTGCCAGTAGTATAACGGCCAGGGCCACTGAAGCTTTCTTT
CASSITARATEAFF
>NA|TRBV28|TRBJ1-4|NA
TGTGCCAGCAGTTTAGGACCGAGGGGGGAAAAACTGTTTTTT
CASSLGPRGEKLFF
>NA|TRBV5-1|TRBJ1-1|NA
TGCGCCAGCAGCTCGCAGGGTGGTTACACTGAAGCTTTCTTT
CASSSQGGYTEAFF
>NA|TRBV27|TRBJ2-7|NA
TGTGCCAGCAGTTTATCGGTGGGGAGGGAGCAGTACTTC
CASSLSVGREQYF
>NA|TRBV30|TRBJ2-7|NA
TGTGCCTGGAGTCCTGGATACGAGCAGTACTTC
CAWSPGYEQYF
>NA|TRBV29-1|TRBJ2-3|TRBD2
TGCAGCGTAGAGACTAGCGGGAGCCCCACAGATACGCAGTATTTT
CSVETSGSPTDTQYF
>NA|TRBV9|TRBJ1-2|TRBD1
TGTGCCAGCAGCGGGACAGGGCGCTATGGCTACACCTTC
CASSGTGRYGYTF
>once|TRBV1|TRBJ2-7|NA
TGCACCAGCAGCCTACCGGGTCTAGCGGGGTTCGAGCAGTACTTC
CTSSLPGLAGFEQYF
>NA|TRBV11-2|TRBJ2-3|TRBD2
TGTGCCAGCAGCTTATTTCGCGGGAGAACAGATACGCAGTATTTT
CASSLFRGRTDTQYF
>once|TRBV10-3|TRBJ2-5|NA
TGTGCCATCGGGGGCGCCGGGGACCAAGAGACCCAGTACTTC
CAIGGAGDQETQYF
>few|TRBV6-5|TRBJ2-7|TRBD2
TGTGCCAGCAGTCCTAGCGGGACATTCTACGAGCAGTACTTC
CASSPSGTFYEQYF
>NA|TRBV6-1|TRBJ1-1|NA
TGTGCCAGCAGTGGACAGATGAACACTGAAGCTTTCTTT
CASSGQMNTEAFF
>NA|TRBV15|TRBJ2-7|NA
TGTGCCACCAGCCGCGAGGGGCAGGGTAACTACGAGCAGTACTTC
CATSREGQGNYEQYF
>NA|TRBV6-5|TRBJ2-1|NA
TGTGCCAGCAGTCCCGCCCCACCGGGTGAGCAGTTCTTC
CASSPAPPGEQFF
>NA|TRBV11-2|TRBJ2-3|NA
TGTGCCAGCAGACAGGAGGGGGATACGCAGTATTTT
CASRQEGDTQYF
>NA|TRBV9|TRBJ2-2|NA
TGTGCCAGCAGCGTAGAAGTGGGGCCGAACACCGGGGAGCTGTTTTTT
CASSVEVGPNTGELFF
>NA|TRBV7-2|TRBJ2-1|TRBD1
TGTGCCAGCACCATCTCGGGACAGGGTATTAATGAGCAGTTCTTC
CASTISGQGINEQFF
>NA|TRBV5-1|TRBJ1-2|TRBD1
TGCGCCAGCAGCTTGGTCCTTGGACAGGGCAGCGATGGCTACACCTTC
CASSLVLGQGSDGYTF
>NA|TRBV5-1|TRBJ2-7|TRBD2
TGCGCCAGCAGCTTGGCCGGGACTAGCGGTGCTGCTGAGCAGTACTTC
CASSLAGTSGAAEQYF